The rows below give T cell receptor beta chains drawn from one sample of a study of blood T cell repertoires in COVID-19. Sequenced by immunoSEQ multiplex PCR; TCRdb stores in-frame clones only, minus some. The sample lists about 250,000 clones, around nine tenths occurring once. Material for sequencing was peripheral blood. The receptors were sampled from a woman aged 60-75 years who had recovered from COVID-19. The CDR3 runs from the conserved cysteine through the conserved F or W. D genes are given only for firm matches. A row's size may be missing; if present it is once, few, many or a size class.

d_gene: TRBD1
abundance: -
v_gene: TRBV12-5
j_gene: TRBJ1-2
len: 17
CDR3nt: TGTGCTAGTGGCCCAGCCACCCAACAGGACAGGGATTATGGCTACACCTTC
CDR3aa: CASGPATQQDRDYGYTF

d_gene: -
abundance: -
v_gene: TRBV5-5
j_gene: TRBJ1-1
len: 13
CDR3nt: TGTGCCAGCAGCTTGAGGGAGGTGGCTGAAGCTTTCTTT
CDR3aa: CASSLREVAEAFF

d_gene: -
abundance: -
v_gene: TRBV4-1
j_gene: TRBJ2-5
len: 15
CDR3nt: TGCGCCAGCAGCCAAGATTTCCTCAGCAGGGAGACCCAGTACTTC
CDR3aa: CASSQDFLSRETQYF

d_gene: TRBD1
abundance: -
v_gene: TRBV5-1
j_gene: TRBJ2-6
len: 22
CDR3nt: TGCGCCAGCAGCTTGGCCGAACGCCGGGACAGGGAATTGACTACTGGGGCCAACGTCCTGACTTTC
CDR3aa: CASSLAERRDRELTTGANVLTF

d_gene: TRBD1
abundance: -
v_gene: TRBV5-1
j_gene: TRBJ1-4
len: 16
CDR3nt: TGCGCCAGCAGCTTCGACAGGGGAGGGTACGCTGAAAAACTGTTTTTT
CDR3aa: CASSFDRGGYAEKLFF

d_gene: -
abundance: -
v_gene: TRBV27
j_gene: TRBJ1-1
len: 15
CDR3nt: TGTGCCAGCAGTCAATACAGGGAGCGAAACACTGAAGCTTTCTTT
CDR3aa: CASSQYRERNTEAFF

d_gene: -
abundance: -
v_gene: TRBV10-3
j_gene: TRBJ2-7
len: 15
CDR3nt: TGTGCCATCAGTGAGTCGCTAGGGGTCAACTACGAGCAGTACTTC
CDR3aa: CAISESLGVNYEQYF

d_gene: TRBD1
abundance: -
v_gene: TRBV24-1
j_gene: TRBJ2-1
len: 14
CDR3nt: TGTGCCACCAGTGGACAGGGGGCTTGGAATGAGCAGTTCTTC
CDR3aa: CATSGQGAWNEQFF

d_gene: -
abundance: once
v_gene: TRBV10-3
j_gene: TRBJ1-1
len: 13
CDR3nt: TGTGCCATCAGCCAGGGGCAGAGCACTGAAGCTTTCTTT
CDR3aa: CAISQGQSTEAFF

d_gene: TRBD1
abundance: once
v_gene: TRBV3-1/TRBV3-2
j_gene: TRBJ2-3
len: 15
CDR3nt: TGTGCCAGCAGCCTCCTTAAGGCGGGGACAGGGACGCAGTATTTT
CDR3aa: CASSLLKAGTGTQYF

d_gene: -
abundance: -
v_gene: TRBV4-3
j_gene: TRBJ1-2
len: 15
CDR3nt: TGCGCCAGCAGCCAAGACCGGGACTTAAACTATGGCTACACCTTC
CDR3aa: CASSQDRDLNYGYTF

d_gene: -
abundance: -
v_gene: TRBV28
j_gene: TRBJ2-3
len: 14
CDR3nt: TGTGCCAGCAGTTTAAGGGGGAACATAGATACGCAGTATTTT
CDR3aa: CASSLRGNIDTQYF

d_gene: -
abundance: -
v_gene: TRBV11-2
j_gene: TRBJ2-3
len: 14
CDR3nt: TGTGCCAGCAGGGGGCTGCCTGACCCAGATACGCAGTATTTT
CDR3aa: CASRGLPDPDTQYF

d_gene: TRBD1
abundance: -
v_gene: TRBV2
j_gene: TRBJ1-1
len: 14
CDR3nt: TGTGCCAGCATCCCACAGGGGACGGACACTGAAGCTTTCTTT
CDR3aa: CASIPQGTDTEAFF

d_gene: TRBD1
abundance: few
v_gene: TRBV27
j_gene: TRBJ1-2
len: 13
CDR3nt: TGTGCCAGCAGTCCTCAGGGGGCGGCCGGCTACACCTTC
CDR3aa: CASSPQGAAGYTF

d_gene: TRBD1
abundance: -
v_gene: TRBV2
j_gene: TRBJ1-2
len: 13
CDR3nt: TGTGCCAGCAGTAGGACAGGGAATGGGGGCTACACCTTC
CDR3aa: CASSRTGNGGYTF

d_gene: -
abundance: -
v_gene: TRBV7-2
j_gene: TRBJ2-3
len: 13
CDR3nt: TGTGCCAGCAGCTCCCTTATCACAGATACGCAGTATTTT
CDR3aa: CASSSLITDTQYF

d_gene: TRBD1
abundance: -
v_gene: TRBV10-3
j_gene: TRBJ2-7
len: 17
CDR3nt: TGTGCCATCAGTTTCCCGGGACAGGGGGTAAGCTCCTACGAGCAGTACTTC
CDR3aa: CAISFPGQGVSSYEQYF

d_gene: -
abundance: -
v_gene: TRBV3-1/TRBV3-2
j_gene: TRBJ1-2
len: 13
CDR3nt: TGTGCCAGCAACTCAGGGCCTAGGGTTGACTACACCTTC
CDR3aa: CASNSGPRVDYTF

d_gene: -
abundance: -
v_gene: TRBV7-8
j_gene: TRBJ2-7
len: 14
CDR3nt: TGTGCCAGCAGGAGACAGGAAATCTCCTACGAGCAGTACTTC
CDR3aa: CASRRQEISYEQYF

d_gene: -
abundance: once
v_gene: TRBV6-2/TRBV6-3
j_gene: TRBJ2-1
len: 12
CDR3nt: TGTGCCAGCAGTTACATCGACAATGAGCAGTTCTTC
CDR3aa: CASSYIDNEQFF

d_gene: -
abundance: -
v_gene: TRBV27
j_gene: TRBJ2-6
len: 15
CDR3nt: TGTGCCAGCAGGCCCAGGGTCTCTGGGGCCAACGTCCTGACTTTC
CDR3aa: CASRPRVSGANVLTF

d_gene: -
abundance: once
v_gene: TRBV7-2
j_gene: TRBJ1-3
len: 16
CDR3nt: TGTGCCAGCAGCTTGCTTACAGGGAAGCGAGAGGACACCATATATTTT
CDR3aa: CASSLLTGKREDTIYF

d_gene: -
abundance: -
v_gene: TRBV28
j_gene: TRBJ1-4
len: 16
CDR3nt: TGTGCCAGCAGTTCGGGTTGGGGGGGTCCTAATGAAAAACTGTTTTTT
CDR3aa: CASSSGWGGPNEKLFF

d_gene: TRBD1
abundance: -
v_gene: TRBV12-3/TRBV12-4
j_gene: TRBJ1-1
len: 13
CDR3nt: TGTGCCACCATGGGACAGGGAGGGACTGAAGCTTTCTTT
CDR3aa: CATMGQGGTEAFF

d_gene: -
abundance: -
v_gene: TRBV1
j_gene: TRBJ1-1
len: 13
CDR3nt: TGCACCAGCAGCCGGACAGGGGGCCCTGAAGCTTTCTTT
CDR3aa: CTSSRTGGPEAFF

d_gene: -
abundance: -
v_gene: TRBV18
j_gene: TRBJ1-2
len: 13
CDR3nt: TGTGCCAGCTCACTACAGGGAGACTATGGCTACACCTTC
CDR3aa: CASSLQGDYGYTF

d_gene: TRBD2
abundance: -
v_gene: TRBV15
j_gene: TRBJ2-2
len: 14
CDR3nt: TGTGCCACCAGCCCGAGGGCGGGGGGCGGGGAGCTGTTTTTT
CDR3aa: CATSPRAGGGELFF

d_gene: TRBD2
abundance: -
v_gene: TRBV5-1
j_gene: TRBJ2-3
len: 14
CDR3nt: TGCGCCAGCAGCGGACTAGCGGGCACAGATACGCAGTATTTT
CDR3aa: CASSGLAGTDTQYF

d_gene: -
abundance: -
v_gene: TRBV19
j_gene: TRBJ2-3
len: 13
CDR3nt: TGTGCCAGCGGGAGAGCGGCCACAGATACGCAGTATTTT
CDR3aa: CASGRAATDTQYF

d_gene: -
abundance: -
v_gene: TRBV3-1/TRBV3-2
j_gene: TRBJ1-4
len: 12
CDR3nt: TGTGCCAGCAGCCAAGATTACAGGAAACTGTTTTTT
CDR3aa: CASSQDYRKLFF

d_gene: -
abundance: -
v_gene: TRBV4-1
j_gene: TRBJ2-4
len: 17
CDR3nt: TGCGCCAGCAGCCAAGACGGGTCTACCCTAGCCAAAAACATTCAGTACTTC
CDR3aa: CASSQDGSTLAKNIQYF

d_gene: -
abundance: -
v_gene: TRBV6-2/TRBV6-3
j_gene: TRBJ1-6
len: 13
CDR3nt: TGTGCCAGCAGTTTTAGCGAGAGGACACCCCTCCACTTT
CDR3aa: CASSFSERTPLHF

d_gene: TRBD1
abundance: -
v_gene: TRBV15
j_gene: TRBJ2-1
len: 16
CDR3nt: TGTGCCACCAGCAGGGGTGGGACAGGGGGGTACAATGAGCAGTTCTTC
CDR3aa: CATSRGGTGGYNEQFF

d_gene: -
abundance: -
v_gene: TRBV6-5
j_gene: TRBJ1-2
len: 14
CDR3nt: TGTGCCAGCAGTTACGACAGAACTAACTATGGCTACACCTTC
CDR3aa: CASSYDRTNYGYTF

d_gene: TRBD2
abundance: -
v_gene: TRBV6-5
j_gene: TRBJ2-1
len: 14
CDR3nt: TGTGCCAGCAGCCGGGACTATGGGGGTACTGAGCAGTTCTTC
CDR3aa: CASSRDYGGTEQFF

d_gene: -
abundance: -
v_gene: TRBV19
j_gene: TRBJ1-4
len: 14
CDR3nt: TGTGCCAGTAGTATTAGCGGTACCAATGAAAAACTGTTTTTT
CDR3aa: CASSISGTNEKLFF

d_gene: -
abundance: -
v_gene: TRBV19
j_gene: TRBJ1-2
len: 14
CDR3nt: TGTGCCACCACTGGAGGGAATTCTAACTATGGCTACACCTTC
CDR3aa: CATTGGNSNYGYTF

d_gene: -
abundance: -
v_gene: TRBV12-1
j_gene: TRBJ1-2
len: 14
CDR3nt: TGTGCCAGCAGCTTTACAGGGGTTTCACATGGCTACACCTTC
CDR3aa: CASSFTGVSHGYTF

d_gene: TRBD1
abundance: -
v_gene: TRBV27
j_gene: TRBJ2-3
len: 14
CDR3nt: TGTGCCAGCAGGCCCGGGACAGGGACCGTTACGCAGTATTTT
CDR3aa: CASRPGTGTVTQYF

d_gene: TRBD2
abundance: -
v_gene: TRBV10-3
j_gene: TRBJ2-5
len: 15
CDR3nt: TGTGCCATCAGTGTACTAGCGGGGGAGCAAGAGACCCAGTACTTC
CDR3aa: CAISVLAGEQETQYF

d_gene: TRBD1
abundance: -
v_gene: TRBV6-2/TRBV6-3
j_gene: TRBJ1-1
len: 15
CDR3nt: TGTGCCAGCAGTTACCAGACAGGGAGGAACACTGAAGCTTTCTTT
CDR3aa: CASSYQTGRNTEAFF

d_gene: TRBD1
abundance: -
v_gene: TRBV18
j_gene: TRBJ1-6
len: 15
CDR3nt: TGTGCCAGCTCTCAATACAGGGGGAACAATTCACCCCTCCACTTT
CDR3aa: CASSQYRGNNSPLHF

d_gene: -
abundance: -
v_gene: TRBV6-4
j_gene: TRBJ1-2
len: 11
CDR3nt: TGTGCCAGCAGTGTCAGGGTTGGCTACACCTTC
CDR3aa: CASSVRVGYTF

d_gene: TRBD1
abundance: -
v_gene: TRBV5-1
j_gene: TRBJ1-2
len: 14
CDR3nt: TGCGCCAGCAGCTTGGCGGGGACAGGGGATGGCTACACCTTC
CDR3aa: CASSLAGTGDGYTF

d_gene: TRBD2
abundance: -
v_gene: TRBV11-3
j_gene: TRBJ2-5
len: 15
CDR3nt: TGTGCCAGCAGCTTAGGTCCCTCGGGAGGAGAGACCCAGTACTTC
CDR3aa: CASSLGPSGGETQYF

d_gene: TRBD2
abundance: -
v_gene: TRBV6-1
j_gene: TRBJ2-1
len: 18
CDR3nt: TGTGCCAGCAGTGAAGGGCTGGGACTAGCGGGGGGGCTGGGAGAGCAGTTCTTC
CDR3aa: CASSEGLGLAGGLGEQFF

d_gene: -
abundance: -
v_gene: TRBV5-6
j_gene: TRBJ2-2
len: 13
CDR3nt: TGTGCCAGCAGCTTGCGGGGTACTAGGGAGCTGTTTTTT
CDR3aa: CASSLRGTRELFF

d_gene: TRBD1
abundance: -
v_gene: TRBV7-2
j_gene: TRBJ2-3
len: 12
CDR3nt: TGTGCCAGCAGCCCCCGGGACAGGGAGAACTATTTT
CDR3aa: CASSPRDRENYF

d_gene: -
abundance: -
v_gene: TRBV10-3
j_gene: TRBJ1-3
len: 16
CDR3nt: TGTGCCATCAGTGTCGTAGGGGCAGGGGCTGGAAACACCATATATTTT
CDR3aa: CAISVVGAGAGNTIYF

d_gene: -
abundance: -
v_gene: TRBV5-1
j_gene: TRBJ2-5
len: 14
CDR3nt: TGCGCCAGCAGCTCGGGACAACCACAAGAGACCCAGTACTTC
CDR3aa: CASSSGQPQETQYF

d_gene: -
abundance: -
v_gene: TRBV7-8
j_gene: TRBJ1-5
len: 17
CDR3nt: TGTGCCAGCAAACAGGGCAGGGCGATAAACAGCAATCAGCCCCAGCATTTT
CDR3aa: CASKQGRAINSNQPQHF

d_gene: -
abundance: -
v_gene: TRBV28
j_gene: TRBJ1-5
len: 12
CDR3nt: TGTGCCAGCAGTTCCTTCAATCAGCCCCAGCATTTT
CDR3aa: CASSSFNQPQHF

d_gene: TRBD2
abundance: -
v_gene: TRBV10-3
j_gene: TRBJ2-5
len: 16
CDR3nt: TGTGCCATCAGTGAGCGGAGCGGGGGGGACCAAGAGACCCAGTACTTC
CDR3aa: CAISERSGGDQETQYF